The entry below gives a single T cell receptor beta chain sequence along with its context. Its target is not known. This record comes from a study of long-term antiretroviral therapy in people with HIV. Germline CDR1 and CDR2: SQVTM and ANQGSEA. V shed 3 bases, J shed 6 bases, and the junction held 10 bases outside the gene matches. This CDR3 has 15 residues. General study points: The blood, collected between about 2004 and 2017, was possibly taken under older ART regimens.

Researchers report immunoSEQ v3.0 was run at survey level. The method was immunoSEQ multiplex PCR; TCRdb's version includes in-frame clones alone and lacks a portion of them. The table records over 25,000 clones, 94% of them present only once. The input for sequencing was unsorted PBMCs, taken 7.4 years after starting antiretroviral therapy. The chain links TRBV29-1 to TRBJ2-7; 11 bases line up with TRBD2. The TCR was taken from a man aged 50 to 60 with HIV. The CDR3 loop is CSVEGLAVSEGEQYF. The CDR3 DNA reads TGCAGCGTTGAGGGACTAGCGGTTTCCGAAGGCGAGCAGTACTTC.